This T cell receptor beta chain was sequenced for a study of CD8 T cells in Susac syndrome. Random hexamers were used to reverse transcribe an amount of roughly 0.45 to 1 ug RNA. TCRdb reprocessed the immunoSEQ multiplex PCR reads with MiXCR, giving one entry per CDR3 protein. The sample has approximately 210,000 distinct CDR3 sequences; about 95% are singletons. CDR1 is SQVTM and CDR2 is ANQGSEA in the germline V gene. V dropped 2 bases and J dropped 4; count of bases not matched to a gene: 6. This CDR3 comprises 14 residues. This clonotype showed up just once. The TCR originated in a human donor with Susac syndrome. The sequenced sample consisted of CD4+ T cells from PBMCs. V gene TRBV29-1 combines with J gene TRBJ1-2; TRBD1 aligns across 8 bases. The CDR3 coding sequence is TGCAGCGTTGAATTAGACAGGGGTACCTATGGCTACACCTTC. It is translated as CSVELDRGTYGYTF.